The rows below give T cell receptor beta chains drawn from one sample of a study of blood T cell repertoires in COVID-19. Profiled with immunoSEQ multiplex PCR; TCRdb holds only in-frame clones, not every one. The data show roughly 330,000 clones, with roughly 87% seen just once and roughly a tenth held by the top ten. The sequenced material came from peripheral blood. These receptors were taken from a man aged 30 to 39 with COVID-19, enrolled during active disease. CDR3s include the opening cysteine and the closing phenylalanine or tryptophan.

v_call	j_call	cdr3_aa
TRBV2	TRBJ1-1	CASRGADTEAFF
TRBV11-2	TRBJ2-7	CASSLEGGIYEQYF
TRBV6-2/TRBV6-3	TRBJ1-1	CASSYSMGPGGAFF
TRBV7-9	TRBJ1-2	CASSLADRVMGYTF
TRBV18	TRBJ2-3	CASSPSFGIGADTQYF
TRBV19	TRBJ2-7	CASNVEQPVEKQYF
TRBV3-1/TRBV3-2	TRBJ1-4	CASSLRAGNEKLFF
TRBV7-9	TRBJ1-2	CASSDAGSDTAYGYTF
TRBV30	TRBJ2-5	CAWSRASGNQETQYF
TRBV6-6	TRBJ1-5	CASTQDPNQPQHF
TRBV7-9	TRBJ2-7	CASSFIKTSGRIDEQYF
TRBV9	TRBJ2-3	CASSVGGQAADTQYF
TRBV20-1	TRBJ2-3	CSARWPDTQYF
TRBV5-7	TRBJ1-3	CASSLGGHRNTIYF
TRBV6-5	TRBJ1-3	CASTTGGISGNTIYF
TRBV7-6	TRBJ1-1	CASSLEDRMNTEAFF
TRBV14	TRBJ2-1	CASSQGDWAEQFF
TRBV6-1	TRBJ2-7	CASSEALGRYEQYF
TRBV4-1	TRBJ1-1	CASSQGLGQNTEAFF
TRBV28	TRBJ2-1	CASNSGSHYNEQFF
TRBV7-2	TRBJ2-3	CASSPQGGGTDTQYF
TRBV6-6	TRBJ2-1	CAGAGGFYNEQFF
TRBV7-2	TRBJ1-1	CASSPTGSRAEAFF
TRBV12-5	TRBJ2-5	CASGLGDRGHETQYF